A selection of T cell receptor beta chains follows, all from one sample in a study of blood T cell repertoires in COVID-19. Method: immunoSEQ multiplex PCR; TCRdb's copy keeps in-frame clones and lacks some. The table lists around 98,000 clones, around 82% of them singletons. What was sequenced was peripheral blood. The source is a man aged 70 or older with active or convalescent COVID-19. The CDR3 runs from the conserved cysteine through the conserved F or W. A D gene is named only where the DNA matches it firmly. Clone size appears in some rows only: once, few, many, or a class for an expanded clone.

NA,TRBJ2-7,NA,TRBV13,TGTGCCAGCAGCTTCACCTACGAGCAGTACTTC,CASSFTYEQYF
NA,TRBJ1-5,NA,TRBV18,TGTGCCAGCTCGCCCGGAGGGACCAATAGCAATCAGCCCCAGCATTTT,CASSPGGTNSNQPQHF
NA,TRBJ1-2,NA,TRBV6-2/TRBV6-3,TGTGCCAGCAGTTCGTACCGGGAGGACAGTCCTTTCTTC,CASSSYREDSPFF
NA,TRBJ2-3,NA,TRBV9,TGTGCCAGCAGCGTTCATGCAGGGGACACAGATACGCAGTATTTT,CASSVHAGDTDTQYF
NA,TRBJ1-6,NA,TRBV18,TGTGCCAGCTCACAATCGTCGGGCAGGGGCAATTCACCCCTCCACTTT,CASSQSSGRGNSPLHF
many,TRBJ2-5,TRBD2,TRBV13,TGTGCCAGCAGCTATTCCCTGACTAGCGGGACGTACCAAGAGACCCAGTACTTC,CASSYSLTSGTYQETQYF
once,TRBJ2-3,NA,TRBV18,TGTGCCAGCTCACGTGTCAGGGTCCCAGATACGCAGTATTTT,CASSRVRVPDTQYF
NA,TRBJ2-1,TRBD1,TRBV4-3,TGCGCCAGCAGCCAAGAGGCCAGGGGGAATGAGCAGTTCTTC,CASSQEARGNEQFF
NA,TRBJ1-1,NA,TRBV19,TGTGCCAGTAGTACCCAGGTGGGCACTGAAGCTTTCTTT,CASSTQVGTEAFF
NA,TRBJ2-3,TRBD1,TRBV19,TGTGCCAGTAGCCCCTGGGGGACAGGTGGGGGTGATACGCAGTATTTT,CASSPWGTGGGDTQYF
NA,TRBJ2-7,TRBD2,TRBV5-1,TGCGCCAGCAGCGTACCAGGACTAGCGGGCGGACCTCAAACCGAGCAGTACTTC,CASSVPGLAGGPQTEQYF
NA,TRBJ2-7,NA,TRBV15,TGTGCCACCAGCAGAGATCAGGTGCCCCCCTACGAGCAGTACTTC,CATSRDQVPPYEQYF
NA,TRBJ2-7,NA,TRBV2,TGTGCCAGCAAAAGGACTACGTTGTACGAGCAGTACTTC,CASKRTTLYEQYF
NA,TRBJ2-5,NA,TRBV4-3,TGCGCCAGCAGCCAAGTAGAAGGGCTAGCGCGAGAGACCCAGTACTTC,CASSQVEGLARETQYF
NA,TRBJ2-4,TRBD1,TRBV11-3,TGTGTCAGCAGCTTAGGGCGGACAGGTGTCAAAAACATTCAGTACTTC,CVSSLGRTGVKNIQYF
NA,TRBJ2-5,NA,TRBV3-1/TRBV3-2,TGTGCCAGCAGCCAACCGGGAGCTATGACCCAGTACTTC,CASSQPGAMTQYF
NA,TRBJ2-1,TRBD2,TRBV3-1/TRBV3-2,TGTGCCAGCAGCCAGCGGGGGAGTAATGAGCAGTTCTTC,CASSQRGSNEQFF
NA,TRBJ1-2,NA,TRBV6-2/TRBV6-3,TGTGCCAGCAGTTACTCCTTGACAGAGATCTATGGCTACACCTTC,CASSYSLTEIYGYTF
NA,TRBJ1-5,NA,TRBV7-8,TGTGCCAGCAGCTTAGGCGGGACGGCTAATCAGCCCCAGCATTTT,CASSLGGTANQPQHF
NA,TRBJ2-3,NA,TRBV20-1,TGCAGTGCTAGTCTCCCTAGGACGGGGAACACAGATACGCAGTATTTT,CSASLPRTGNTDTQYF
NA,TRBJ1-1,TRBD1,TRBV11-2,TGTGCCAGCAGCTTTCTTGTGGGGGGGACAGGAGGAGAAGGTGGTTTCTTT,CASSFLVGGTGGEGGFF
NA,TRBJ2-7,NA,TRBV6-2/TRBV6-3,TGTGCCAGCAGTTACGGCAGGGACATATACGAGCAGTACTTC,CASSYGRDIYEQYF
NA,TRBJ2-1,TRBD2,TRBV9,TGTGCCAGCAGCGAGACTAGCGGGGGGTCCTCCTACAATGAGCAGTTCTTC,CASSETSGGSSYNEQFF
few,TRBJ2-1,NA,TRBV4-1,TGCGCCAGCAGCCAAGACCGGACTGACGACGAGCAGTTCTTC,CASSQDRTDDEQFF
few,TRBJ2-7,NA,TRBV20-1,TGCAGTGCTAGTCAGGGATCCTACGAGCAGTACTTC,CSASQGSYEQYF
NA,TRBJ2-5,NA,TRBV3-1/TRBV3-2,TGTGCCAGCAGCCAAGGTGGCCAGGAGACCCAGTACTTC,CASSQGGQETQYF
NA,TRBJ2-3,NA,TRBV24-1,TGTGCCACCAGTGATCCCGGACAGACAGATACGCAGTATTTT,CATSDPGQTDTQYF
NA,TRBJ1-3,NA,TRBV9,TGTGCCAGCAGCGTCGCCGGGGGGGGCCGGAACACCATATATTTT,CASSVAGGGRNTIYF
NA,TRBJ2-5,TRBD2,TRBV6-2/TRBV6-3,TGTGCCAGCAGTTACCGACAGACTAGCGGCGGGGAGACCCAGTACTTC,CASSYRQTSGGETQYF